This T cell receptor beta chain was obtained from a study of cytomegalovirus exposure and HLA in healthy donors. The PCR was carried out with 60 Vbeta primers and 13 Jbeta primers. Only in-frame clones appear in the TCRdb table, and some are missing; sequencing was by immunoSEQ multiplex PCR. This table has some 70,000 clones, approximately 70% appearing once. With 2 bases removed from V and 2 bases from J, the gap between germline ends came to 12 bases. CDR1 SEHNR and CDR2 FQNEAQ come from the germline V gene (reference sequence). The CDR3 is 16 residues long. This sequence originates from a male donor in good health and CMV-seropositive. The sample taken for sequencing was PBMCs. J is TRBJ2-2 and V is TRBV7-9; weak D call: TRBD1 (6 bases). This CDR3 reads CASSLYEQGNTGELFF. In DNA form, the CDR3 reads TGTGCCAGCAGCTTATATGAACAGGGCAACACCGGGGAGCTGTTTTTT.